These 12 T cell receptor beta chains were all obtained from the same sample, sequenced in a study of PD-1 blockade in classical Hodgkin lymphoma. The time point is: newly diagnosed, previously untreated cHL patient sample. Investigators isolated CD4+ T cells from thawed PBMCs through magnetic negative selection. The protocol was immunoSEQ multiplex PCR, while the TCRdb copy is restricted to in-frame clones and leaves out a portion. Among 20,000 to 30,000 clones listed, 91% were seen once. Sequencing was performed on CD4+ T cells from blood. All receptors derive from a human donor with classical Hodgkin lymphoma.

The chain carries TRBV5-1 and TRBJ1-1; D remains unclear. The CDR3 is 13 residues long. Looked up from germline, CDR1 is SGHRS and CDR2 is YFSETQ. V was pared by 5 bases and J by 2 bases, with 10 bases between. The CDR3 DNA is TGCGCCAGCAGGCTCCAGCCTAACACTGAAGCTTTCTTT. Its translation: CASRLQPNTEAFF.

This clone has just a few counts. This chain uses TRBV7-9 with TRBJ1-2; D uncertain. The V end lost 5 bases, the J end lost 8 bases, and 9 bases lay between the germline ends. This CDR3 is 11 amino acids long. CDR1 is SEHNR and CDR2 is FQNEAQ in the germline V gene (reference sequence). CDR3 in DNA: TGTGCCAGCAGCCTACTTTCGGGCTACACCTTC. It specifies CASSLLSGYTF.

The genes are TRBV19 and TRBJ2-1; possibly TRBD1 for D (6 bases). Per germline, CDR1 LNHDA and CDR2 SQIVND (reference sequence). V was shortened by 4 bases and J by 7 bases, with 14 bases between the two germline ends. This CDR3 has 14 residues. CDR3 nucleotides: TGTGCCAGTAGTACCCGGGACACTCCGAATGAGCAGTTCTTC. Its translation: CASSTRDTPNEQFF.

The chain uses TRBV9 and TRBJ2-3; 10 bases map to TRBD1. The junction had 9 bases not matched to a gene; V was cut back by 1 base and J by 4 bases. Germline CDR1 is SGDLS and CDR2 is YYNGEE. CDR3 size: 17 residues. DNA for the CDR3: TGTGCCAGCAGCGTACCTTCGACAGGGGGCGTTGCAGATACGCAGTATTTT. Its translation: CASSVPSTGGVADTQYF.

The chain combines TRBV28 with TRBJ2-1; the D gene is possibly TRBD1 (6 bases). Germline lookup yields CDR1 MDHEN and CDR2 SYDVKM. This CDR3 spans 14 amino acids. V lost 5 bases and J 6 bases, leaving 14 bases between the germline ends. CDR3 in amino acids: CASSPADSLNEQFF. CDR3 nucleotides: TGTGCCAGCAGTCCTGCGGACAGCCTCAATGAGCAGTTCTTC.

This clone showed up just once. The chain joins TRBV19 to TRBJ2-6; D uncertain. The CDR3 has 18 residues. Germline-derived CDR1 and CDR2 are LNHDA and SQIVND (reference sequence). V gave up 3 bases and J gave up 1 base, with 16 bases separating them. Here the CDR3 reads CASSISARYSSGANVLTF. DNA for the CDR3: TGTGCCAGTAGTATCTCCGCCCGGTACAGTTCTGGGGCCAACGTCCTGACTTTC.

This chain links TRBV7-8 with TRBJ2-5; D is perhaps TRBD2 (7 bases). This CDR3 is 15 amino acids long. Germline V lookup: CDR1 SGHVS, CDR2 FQNEAQ. Trimming cost V 1 base and J 4 bases, with 13 bases left between them. CDR3 amino acids: CASSLVRGAVETQYF. The CDR3 DNA sequence: TGTGCCAGCAGCTTAGTTCGGGGGGCGGTAGAGACCCAGTACTTC.

The chain uses TRBV11-3 and TRBJ2-3; TRBD2 agrees at 8 bases. CDR1 SGHNT and CDR2 YENEEA come from the germline V gene. There are 15 residues in the CDR3. The J segment lost 3 bases and the V segment lost 5 bases, leaving 7 bases of the junction unmatched. The CDR3 DNA is TGTGCCAGCAGCCTGCGGGGGGACAAAACAGATACGCAGTATTTT. The encoded protein is CASSLRGDKTDTQYF. Variable domain in full (rest from reference TRBV11-3 and TRBJ2-3): EAGVVQSPRYKIIEKKQPVAFWCNPISGHNTLYWYLQNLGQGPELLIRYENEEAVDDSQLPKDRFSAERLKGVDSTLKIQPAELGDSAVYLCASSLRGDKTDTQYFGPGTRLTVL.

This clone was seen only a few times. The chain recombines TRBV6-1 with TRBJ2-1; 12 nucleotides line up with TRBD2. CDR3 length: 14 amino acids. The germline gives CDR1 MNHNS, CDR2 SASEGT. Trimming cost V 8 bases and J 5 bases; bases outside gene matches: 4. The CDR3 DNA follows: TGTGCCAGCCGGACTAGCGGGGACCACAATGAGCAGTTCTTC. Translation: CASRTSGDHNEQFF.

The V gene is TRBV27, the J gene TRBJ2-7; 9 bases are shared with TRBD1. There are 14 residues in the CDR3. Germline V CDR1 and CDR2: MNHEY, SMNVEV (reference sequence). The V and J ends lost 6 bases and 0 bases, in that order; junction bases with no gene match: 3. Here the CDR3 DNA reads TGTGCCAGCAGGAGACAGGGGGTCTCCTACGAGCAGTACTTC. Translating it yields CASRRQGVSYEQYF.

The chain recombines TRBV27 with TRBJ2-5; TRBD1 aligns across 8 bases. This CDR3 region has 15 residues. CDR1 is MNHEY and CDR2 is SMNVEV in the germline V gene (reference sequence). J lost 3 bases, V lost 1 base, and 4 bases had no gene match. DNA for the CDR3: TGTGCCAGCAGTTTATTGGGGACAGGTGAAGAGACCCAGTACTTC. Its protein is CASSLLGTGEETQYF.

The CDR3 sequence: CASSSRQWNTEAFF. The CDR3 DNA sequence: TGTGCCAGCAGTTCCCGTCAGTGGAACACTGAAGCTTTCTTT. This chain joins TRBV27 and TRBJ1-1; D is uncertain. V shed 4 bases and J shed 1 base, with 10 bases lying between them. The germline CDR1 and CDR2 sequences are MNHEY and SMNVEV (reference sequence). The CDR3 sequence is 14 residues long.